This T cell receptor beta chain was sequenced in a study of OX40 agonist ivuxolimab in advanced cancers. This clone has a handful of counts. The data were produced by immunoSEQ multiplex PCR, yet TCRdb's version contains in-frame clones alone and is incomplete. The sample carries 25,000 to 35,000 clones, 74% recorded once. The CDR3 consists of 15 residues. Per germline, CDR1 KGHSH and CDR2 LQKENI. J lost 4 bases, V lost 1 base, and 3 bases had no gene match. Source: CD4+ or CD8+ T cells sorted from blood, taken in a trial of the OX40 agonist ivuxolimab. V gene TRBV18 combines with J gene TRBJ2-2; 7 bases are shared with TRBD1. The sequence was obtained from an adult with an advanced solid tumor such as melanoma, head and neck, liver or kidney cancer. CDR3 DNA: TGTGCCAGCTCACCACGACAGGGTGGCACCGGGGAGCTGTTTTTT. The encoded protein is CASSPRQGGTGELFF. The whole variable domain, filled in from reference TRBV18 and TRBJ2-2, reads NAGVMQNPRHLVRRRGQEARLRCSPMKGHSHVYWYRQLPEEGLKFMVYLQKENIIDESGMPKERFSAEFPKEGPSILRIQQVVRGDSAAYFCASSPRQGGTGELFFGEGSRLTVL.